The next 6 T cell receptor beta chains were all read from a single sample in a study of blood T cell repertoires in COVID-19. Sequencing was performed with immunoSEQ multiplex PCR; in TCRdb, only in-frame clones are kept and a portion is missing. The sample includes more than 200,000 clones, under 90% of them seen just once. What was sequenced was peripheral blood. The receptors originated from a woman between 40 and 55 years old with active or convalescent COVID-19.

This chain connects TRBV19 to TRBJ2-3; 8 bases are a match to TRBD2. This CDR3 has 17 amino acids. Germline assignment: CDR1 LNHDA and CDR2 SQIVND (reference sequence). J was trimmed by 4 bases and V by 1 base; bases with no gene match: 10. CDR3 region: CASSIGPAGGWADTQYF. The CDR3 DNA sequence: TGTGCCAGTAGTATAGGACCGGCGGGGGGCTGGGCAGATACGCAGTATTTT. The full variable domain, with the rest looked up from reference TRBV19 and TRBJ2-3, is DGGITQSPKYLFRKEGQNVTLSCEQNLNHDAMYWYRQDPGQGLRLIYYSQIVNDFQKGDIAEGYSVSREKKESFPLTVTSAQKNPTAFYLCASSIGPAGGWADTQYFGPGTRLTVL.

The chain is built from TRBV27 and TRBJ2-7; D may be TRBD2 (6 bases). CDR1 is MNHEY and CDR2 is SMNVEV in the germline V gene (reference sequence). V shed 3 bases and J shed 5 bases, with 11 bases lying between them. There are 13 residues in the CDR3. CDR3 protein: CASSFASANEQYF. For the CDR3, the DNA is TGTGCCAGCAGTTTCGCTAGCGCGAACGAGCAGTACTTC.

This clone was seen only once. Here the CDR3 reads CASSAGQGIGNTEAFF. In DNA form, the CDR3 reads TGTGCCAGCAGCGCGGGACAGGGGATCGGGAACACTGAAGCTTTCTTT. The V call is TRBV5-5, the J call TRBJ1-1, with 10 bases that match TRBD1. The CDR3 is 16 amino acids. V dropped 4 bases and J dropped 1; count of bases not matched to a gene: 7. Germline V gene lookup returns CDR1 SGHKS and CDR2 YYEKEE (reference sequence).

This chain joins TRBV29-1 and TRBJ1-4; no clear D. The germline V gene encodes CDR1 SQVTM and CDR2 ANQGSEA. V was cut by 7 bases and J by 7 bases, with 16 bases left in between. The CDR3 is 13 residues long. CDR3 coding DNA: TGCAGCGCCGTCGGGGAGGAAAGTGAAAAACTGTTTTTT. Its protein product is CSAVGEESEKLFF.

The gene calls are TRBV7-9 and TRBJ1-5; D possibly corresponds to TRBD1 (6 bases). The CDR3 loop spans 15 amino acids. Germline V lookup: CDR1 SEHNR, CDR2 FQNEAQ (reference sequence). Trimming took off 6 bases at V and 5 bases at J, with 17 bases between the two ends. CDR3 in DNA: TGTGCCAGCAGTTGGGGGGGGCCAGAGTATCAGCCCCAGCATTTT. Protein product: CASSWGGPEYQPQHF.

V is TRBV4-3 and J is TRBJ1-5; 7 nucleotides align to TRBD1. The junction had 9 bases not matched to a gene; V was cut back by 1 base and J by 0 bases. The CDR3 has 18 residues. Germline V gives CDR1 LGHNA, CDR2 YSLEER. The CDR3 region has the DNA TGCGCCAGCAGCCAAGTCGACAGGGCCCCGGTTAGCAATCAGCCCCAGCATTTT. This encodes CASSQVDRAPVSNQPQHF.